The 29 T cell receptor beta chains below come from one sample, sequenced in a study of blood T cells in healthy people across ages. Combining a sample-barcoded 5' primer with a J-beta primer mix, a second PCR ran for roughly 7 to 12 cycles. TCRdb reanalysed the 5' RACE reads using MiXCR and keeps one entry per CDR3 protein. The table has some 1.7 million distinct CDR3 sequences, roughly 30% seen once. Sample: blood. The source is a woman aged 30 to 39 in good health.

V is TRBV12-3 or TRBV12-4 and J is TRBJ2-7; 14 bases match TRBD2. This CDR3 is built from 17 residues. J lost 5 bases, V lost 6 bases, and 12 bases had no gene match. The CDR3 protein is CASSQGTSGRAYDEQYF. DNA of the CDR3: TGTGCCAGCAGCCAGGGGACTAGCGGGAGAGCATATGACGAGCAGTACTTC.

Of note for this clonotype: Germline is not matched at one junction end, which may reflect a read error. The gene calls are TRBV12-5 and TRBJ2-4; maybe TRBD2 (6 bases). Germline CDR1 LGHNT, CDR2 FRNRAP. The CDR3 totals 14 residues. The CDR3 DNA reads TGTGTTAGTGGTTTGGCTTCCGGGAGAAACATTCAGTACTTC. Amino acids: CVSGLASGRNIQYF.

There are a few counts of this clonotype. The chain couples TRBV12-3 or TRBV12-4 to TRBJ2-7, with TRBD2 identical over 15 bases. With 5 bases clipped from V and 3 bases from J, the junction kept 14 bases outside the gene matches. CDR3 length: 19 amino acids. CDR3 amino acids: CASSHTRGTSGGRHYEQYF. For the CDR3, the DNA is TGTGCCAGCAGTCACACCCGAGGGACTAGCGGGGGGCGTCACTACGAGCAGTACTTC.

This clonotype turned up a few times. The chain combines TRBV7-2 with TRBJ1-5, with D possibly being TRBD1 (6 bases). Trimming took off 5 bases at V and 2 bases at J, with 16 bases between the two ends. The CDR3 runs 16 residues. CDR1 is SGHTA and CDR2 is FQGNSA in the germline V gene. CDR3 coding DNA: TGTGCCAGCAGCGTTTCGGGGGCGAGAGGCAATCAGCCCCAGCATTTT. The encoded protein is CASSVSGARGNQPQHF.

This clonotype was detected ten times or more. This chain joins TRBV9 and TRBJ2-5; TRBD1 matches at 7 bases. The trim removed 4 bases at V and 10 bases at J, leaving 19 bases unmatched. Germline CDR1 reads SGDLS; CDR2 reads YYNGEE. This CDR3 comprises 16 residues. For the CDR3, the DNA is TGTGCCAGCAGCCCTCGACAGGGAATCCCCACAAGTAACCAGTACTTC. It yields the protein CASSPRQGIPTSNQYF.

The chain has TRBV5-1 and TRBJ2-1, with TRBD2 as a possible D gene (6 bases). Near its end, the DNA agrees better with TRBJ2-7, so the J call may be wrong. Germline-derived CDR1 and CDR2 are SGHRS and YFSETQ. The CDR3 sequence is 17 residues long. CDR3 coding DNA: TGCGCCAGCAGCTTGGAGAGGACTACGAACTCCTACAATGAGCAGTACTTC. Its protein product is CASSLERTTNSYNEQYF.

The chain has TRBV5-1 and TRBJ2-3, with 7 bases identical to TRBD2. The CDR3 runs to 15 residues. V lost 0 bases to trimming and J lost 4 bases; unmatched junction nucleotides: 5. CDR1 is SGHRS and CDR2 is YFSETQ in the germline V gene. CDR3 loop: CASSLEREVADTQYF. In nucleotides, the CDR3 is TGCGCCAGCAGCTTGGAACGGGAGGTAGCAGATACGCAGTATTTT.

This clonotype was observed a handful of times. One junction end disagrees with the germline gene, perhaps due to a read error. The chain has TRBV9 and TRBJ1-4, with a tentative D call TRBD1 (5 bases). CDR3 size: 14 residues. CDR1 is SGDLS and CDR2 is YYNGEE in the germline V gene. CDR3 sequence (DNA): TGTGCCAGCAGCGTAGAAGGGGATAAGGAAAGACTGTTTTTT. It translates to CASSVEGDKERLFF.

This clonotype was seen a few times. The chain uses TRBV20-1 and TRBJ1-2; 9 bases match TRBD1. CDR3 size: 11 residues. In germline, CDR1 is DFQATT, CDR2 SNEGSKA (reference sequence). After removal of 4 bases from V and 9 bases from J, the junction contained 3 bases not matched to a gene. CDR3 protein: CSATGTGRYTF. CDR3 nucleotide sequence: TGCAGTGCTACCGGGACAGGGCGCTACACCTTC.

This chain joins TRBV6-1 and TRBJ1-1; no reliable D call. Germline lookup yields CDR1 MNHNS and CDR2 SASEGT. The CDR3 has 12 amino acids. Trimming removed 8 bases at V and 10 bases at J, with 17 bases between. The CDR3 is CASPDRALGAFF. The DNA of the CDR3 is TGTGCCAGCCCCGACCGGGCACTCGGAGCTTTCTTT.

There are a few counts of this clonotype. The CDR3 sequence: CASSTLAGGYTQYF. CDR3 nucleotide sequence: TGCGCCAGCAGCACCCTAGCGGGGGGTTACACGCAGTATTTT. The J gene is TRBJ2-3, the V gene TRBV5-1; 11 bases line up with TRBD2. Trimming cost V 4 bases and J 9 bases; bases outside gene matches: 7. The CDR3 length is 14 residues. Looked up from germline, CDR1 is SGHRS and CDR2 is YFSETQ.

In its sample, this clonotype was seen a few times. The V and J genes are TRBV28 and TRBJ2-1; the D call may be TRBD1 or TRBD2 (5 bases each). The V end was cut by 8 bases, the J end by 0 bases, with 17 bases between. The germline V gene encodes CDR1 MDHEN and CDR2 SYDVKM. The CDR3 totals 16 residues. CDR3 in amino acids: CASLRRAGSSYNEQFF. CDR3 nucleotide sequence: TGTGCCAGCCTCCGCCGCGCAGGGAGCTCCTACAATGAGCAGTTCTTC.

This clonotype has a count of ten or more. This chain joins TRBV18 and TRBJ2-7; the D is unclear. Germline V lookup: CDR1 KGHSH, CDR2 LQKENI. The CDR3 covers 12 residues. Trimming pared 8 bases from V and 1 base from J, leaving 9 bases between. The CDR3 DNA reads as TGTGCCAGCAGTCCCCGATCCTACGAGCAGTACTTC. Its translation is CASSPRSYEQYF.

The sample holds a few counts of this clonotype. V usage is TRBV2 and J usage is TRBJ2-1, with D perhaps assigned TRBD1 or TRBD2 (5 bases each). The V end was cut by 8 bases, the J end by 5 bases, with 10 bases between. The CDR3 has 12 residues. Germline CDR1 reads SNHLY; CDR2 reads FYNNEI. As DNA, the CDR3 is TGTGCCAGCGGGACGGACCACAATGAGCAGTTCTTC. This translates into CASGTDHNEQFF. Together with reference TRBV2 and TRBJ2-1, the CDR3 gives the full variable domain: EPEVTQTPSHQVTQMGQEVILRCVPISNHLYFYWYRQILGQKVEFLVSFYNNEISEKSEIFDDQFSVERPDGSNFTLKIRSTKLEDSAMYFCASGTDHNEQFFGPGTRLTVL.

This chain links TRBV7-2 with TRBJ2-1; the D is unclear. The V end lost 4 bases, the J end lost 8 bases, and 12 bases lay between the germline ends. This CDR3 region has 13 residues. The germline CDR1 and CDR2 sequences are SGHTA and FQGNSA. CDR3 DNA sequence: TGTGCCAGCAGCTGGAACACAGCTCATGAGCAGTTCTTC. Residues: CASSWNTAHEQFF. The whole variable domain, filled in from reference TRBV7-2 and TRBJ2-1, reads GAGVSQSPSNKVTEKGKDVELRCDPISGHTALYWYRQSLGQGLEFLIYFQGNSAPDKSGLPSDRFSAERTGGSVSTLTIQRTQQEDSAVYLCASSWNTAHEQFFGPGTRLTVL.

The CDR3: CSARGESVDTQYF. The CDR3 DNA follows: TGCAGTGCTAGAGGCGAGTCGGTAGATACGCAGTATTTT. The V and J genes are TRBV20-1 and TRBJ2-3; D remains ambiguous. V lost 1 base, J lost 5 bases, and 10 bases lay in between. The CDR3 runs to 13 residues. Germline lookup yields CDR1 DFQATT and CDR2 SNEGSKA (reference sequence).

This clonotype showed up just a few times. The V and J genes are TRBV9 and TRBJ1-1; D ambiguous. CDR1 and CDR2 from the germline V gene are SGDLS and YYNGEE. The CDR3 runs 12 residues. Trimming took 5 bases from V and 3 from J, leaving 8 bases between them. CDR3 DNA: TGTGCCAGCAGTGATAGGGACACTGAAGCTTTCTTT. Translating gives CASSDRDTEAFF.

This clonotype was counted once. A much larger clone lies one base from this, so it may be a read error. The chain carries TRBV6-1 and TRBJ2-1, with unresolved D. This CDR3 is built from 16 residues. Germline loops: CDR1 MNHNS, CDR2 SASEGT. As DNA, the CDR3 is TGTACCAGCAGTGAAACCCTGCAGCCGCAGGTCAATGAGCAGTTCTTC. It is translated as CTSSETLQPQVNEQFF.

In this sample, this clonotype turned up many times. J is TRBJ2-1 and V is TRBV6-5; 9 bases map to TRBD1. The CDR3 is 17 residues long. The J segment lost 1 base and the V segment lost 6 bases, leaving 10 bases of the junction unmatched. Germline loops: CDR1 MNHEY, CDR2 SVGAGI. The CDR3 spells CASRSRQGDPSYNEQFF. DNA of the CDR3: TGTGCCAGCAGATCTAGACAGGGGGATCCTTCCTACAATGAGCAGTTCTTC.

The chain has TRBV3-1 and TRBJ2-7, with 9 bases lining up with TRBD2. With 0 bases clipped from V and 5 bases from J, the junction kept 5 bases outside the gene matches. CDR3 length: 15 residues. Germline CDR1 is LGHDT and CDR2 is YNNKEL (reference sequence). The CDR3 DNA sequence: TGTGCCAGCAGCCAAGATAGAGTAGCGGGGGACGAGCAGTACTTC. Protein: CASSQDRVAGDEQYF.

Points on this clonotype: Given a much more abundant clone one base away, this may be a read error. CDR3 loop: CASSFVLGGRPYEQYF. The CDR3 coding sequence is TGTGCCAGCAGCTTTGTCCTAGGAGGCCGACCCTACGAGCAGTACTTC. The chain employs TRBV5-5 and TRBJ2-7, with D maybe TRBD2 (5 bases). CDR1 and CDR2 from the germline V gene are SGHKS and YYEKEE (reference sequence). This CDR3 is 16 amino acids long. V lost 2 bases to trimming and J lost 2 bases, with 17 bases between them.

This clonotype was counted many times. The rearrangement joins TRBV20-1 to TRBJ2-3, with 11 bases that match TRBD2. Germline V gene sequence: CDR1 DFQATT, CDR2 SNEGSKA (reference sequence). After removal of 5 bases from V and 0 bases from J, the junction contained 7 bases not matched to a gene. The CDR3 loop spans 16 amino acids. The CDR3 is CSAQTGTSGSTDTQYF. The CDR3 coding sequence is TGCAGTGCTCAAACCGGGACTAGCGGTAGCACAGATACGCAGTATTTT.

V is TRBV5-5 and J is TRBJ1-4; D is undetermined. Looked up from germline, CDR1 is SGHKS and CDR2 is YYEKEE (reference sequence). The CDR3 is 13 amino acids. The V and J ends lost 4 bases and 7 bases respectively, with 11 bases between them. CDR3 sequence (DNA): TGTGCCAGCAGCCGCGCCGGGAGTGAAAAACTGTTTTTT. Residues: CASSRAGSEKLFF.

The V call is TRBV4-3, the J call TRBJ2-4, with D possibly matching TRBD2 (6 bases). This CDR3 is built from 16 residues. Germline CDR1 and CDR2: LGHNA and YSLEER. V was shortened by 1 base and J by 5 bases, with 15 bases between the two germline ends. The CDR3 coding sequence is TGCGCCAGCAGCCAAGGGCGGGACCTGATCCAAAACATTCAGTACTTC. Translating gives CASSQGRDLIQNIQYF.

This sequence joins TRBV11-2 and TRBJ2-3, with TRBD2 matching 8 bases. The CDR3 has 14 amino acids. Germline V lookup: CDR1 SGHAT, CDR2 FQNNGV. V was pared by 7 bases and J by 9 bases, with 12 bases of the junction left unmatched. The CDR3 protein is CASKDVGQRGTQYF. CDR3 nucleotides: TGTGCCAGCAAGGACGTTGGCCAGCGGGGGACGCAGTATTTT.

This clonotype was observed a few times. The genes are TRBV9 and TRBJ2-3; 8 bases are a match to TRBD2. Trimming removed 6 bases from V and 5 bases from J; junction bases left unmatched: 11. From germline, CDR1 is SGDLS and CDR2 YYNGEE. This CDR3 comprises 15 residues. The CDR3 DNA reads TGTGCCAGCACGGTCGGGGGGGCTAGTGGAGATACGCAGTATTTT. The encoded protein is CASTVGGASGDTQYF.

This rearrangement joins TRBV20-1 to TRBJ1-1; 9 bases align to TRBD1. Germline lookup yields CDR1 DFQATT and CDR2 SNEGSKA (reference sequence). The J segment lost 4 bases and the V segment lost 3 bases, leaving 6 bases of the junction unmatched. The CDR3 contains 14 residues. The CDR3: CSASRDRVGTEAFF. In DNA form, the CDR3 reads TGCAGTGCTAGCCGGGACAGGGTGGGCACTGAAGCTTTCTTT.

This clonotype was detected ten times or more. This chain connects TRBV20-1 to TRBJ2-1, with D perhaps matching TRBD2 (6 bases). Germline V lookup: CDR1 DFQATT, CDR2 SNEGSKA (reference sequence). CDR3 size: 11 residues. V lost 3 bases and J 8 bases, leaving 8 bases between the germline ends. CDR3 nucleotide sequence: TGCAGTGCTAGTGGGGAGGATGAGCAGTTCTTC. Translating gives CSASGEDEQFF.

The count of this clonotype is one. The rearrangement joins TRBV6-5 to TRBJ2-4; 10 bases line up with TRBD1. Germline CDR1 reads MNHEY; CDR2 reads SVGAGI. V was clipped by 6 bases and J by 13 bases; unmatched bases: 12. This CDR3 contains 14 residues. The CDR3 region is CASSSGQGRNKQYF. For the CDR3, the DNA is TGTGCCAGCAGCTCGGGACAGGGGAGAAATAAGCAGTACTTC.